This T cell receptor (beta chain) was sequenced in a study of blood T cell repertoires in COVID-19. Study-wide context: PBMCs, B-cell-depleted T cells, or T cells provided the cDNA or gDNA that made up the material.

TCRdb's table, derived via immunoSEQ multiplex PCR, lists solely in-frame clones and lacks some. The sample has some 200,000 clones; roughly 82% are singletons. After removal of 10 bases from V and 6 bases from J, the junction contained 11 bases not matched to a gene. This CDR3 spans 13 amino acids. CDR1 and CDR2 (germline): ENHRY, SYGVKD. The origin of this receptor is a woman in her thirties or forties who had recovered from COVID-19. The rearrangement uses TRBV10-3 and TRBJ1-1; 7 bases are a match to TRBD1. Sequencing was carried out using peripheral blood. CDR3 sequence reads: CASTDPGQPEAFF. DNA for the CDR3: TGTGCCAGCACCGATCCGGGACAGCCTGAAGCTTTCTTT.